The 8 T cell receptor beta chains below all came from one sample that was sequenced in a study of OX40 agonist ivuxolimab in advanced cancers. Only in-frame clones appear in the TCRdb table, and some are missing; sequencing was by immunoSEQ multiplex PCR. Found here are about 28,000 clones, 80% of them singletons; the top ten hold around 10%. The specimen comprised CD4+ or CD8+ T cells sorted from blood, sampled in a trial of the OX40 agonist ivuxolimab. Receptors originate from an adult with an advanced solid tumor such as melanoma, head and neck, liver or kidney cancer.

This rearrangement joins TRBV4-3 to TRBJ1-3; D is perhaps TRBD1 (5 bases). The V and J ends lost 1 base and 3 bases respectively, with 13 bases between them. The CDR3 length is 16 residues. Germline CDR1 LGHNA, CDR2 YSLEER. The chain's CDR3 is CASSQGDDAYGNTIYF. The CDR3 DNA reads TGCGCCAGCAGCCAAGGGGACGACGCGTATGGAAACACCATATATTTT.

The chain carries TRBV15 and TRBJ2-1; D may be TRBD1 (6 bases). CDR3 length equals 14 residues. Germline lookup yields CDR1 LNHNV and CDR2 YYDKDF (reference sequence). Trimming pared 0 bases from V and 10 bases from J, leaving 13 bases between. The CDR3 DNA sequence: TGTGCCACCAGCAGAGATTGGCCCGGGACAGAGCAGTTCTTC. The encoded protein is CATSRDWPGTEQFF. The whole variable domain, remainder taken from reference TRBV15 and TRBJ2-1, is DAMVIQNPRYQVTQFGKPVTLSCSQTLNHNVMYWYQQKSSQAPKLLFHYYDKDFNNEADTPDNFQSRRPNTSFCFLDIRSPGLGDTAMYLCATSRDWPGTEQFFGPGTRLTVL.

This chain joins TRBV5-6 and TRBJ2-3; D not resolved. Germline V lookup: CDR1 SGHDT, CDR2 YYEEEE. The CDR3 has 15 residues. The V and J ends lost 0 bases and 0 bases respectively, with 8 bases between them. This CDR3 reads CASSLDEDSTDTQYF. For the CDR3, the DNA is TGTGCCAGCAGCTTGGACGAGGATAGCACAGATACGCAGTATTTT.

The chain employs TRBV19 and TRBJ2-3; 9 nucleotides line up with TRBD2. Germline CDR1 LNHDA, CDR2 SQIVND (reference sequence). The CDR3 is 15 residues long. Germline trimming cut 7 bases from V and 2 bases from J; bases unmatched to any gene: 7. CDR3 in amino acids: CASTLVAGDTDTQYF. In nucleotides, the CDR3 is TGTGCCAGTACGCTGGTAGCGGGGGACACAGATACGCAGTATTTT.

The chain carries TRBV7-9 and TRBJ1-4; D ambiguous. V was trimmed by 4 bases and J by 12 bases, leaving 12 bases between them. The CDR3 has 12 residues. Germline V CDR1 and CDR2: SEHNR, FQNEAQ (reference sequence). CDR3 protein: CASSSGSGELFF. The CDR3 DNA follows: TGTGCCAGCAGCTCCGGGTCTGGGGAACTGTTTTTT.

The V and J genes are TRBV27 and TRBJ2-7; 10 bases line up with TRBD2. With 5 bases clipped from V and 3 bases from J, the junction kept 10 bases outside the gene matches. This CDR3 region has 16 residues. Germline V lookup: CDR1 MNHEY, CDR2 SMNVEV (reference sequence). The CDR3 DNA reads as TGTGCCAGCAGTCTCGTAAGCGGGGGGGCTCTCTACGAGCAGTACTTC. Translated, it gives CASSLVSGGALYEQYF.

The chain employs TRBV19 and TRBJ1-1; D is undetermined. This CDR3 has 12 amino acids. Germline lookup yields CDR1 LNHDA and CDR2 SQIVND (reference sequence). Trimming shortened V by 3 bases and J by 2 bases, and 4 bases separated the two germline ends. DNA of the CDR3: TGTGCCAGTAGTATGTTAAACACTGAAGCTTTCTTT. Encoded protein: CASSMLNTEAFF.

CDR3 in amino acids: CASSKGGQGVKADTQYF. The DNA of the CDR3 is TGTGCCAGCAGCAAAGGGGGACAGGGTGTAAAGGCAGATACGCAGTATTTT. This chain uses TRBV21-1 with TRBJ2-3; the D call in the table, TRBD1, was not verified against the DNA. TRBV21-1 is assigned pseudogene status. This CDR3 has 17 residues.